The following is a T cell receptor (beta chain) sequence with its context. V shed 0 bases and J shed 11 bases, with 10 bases lying between them. From germline, CDR1 is MRHNA and CDR2 SNTAGT. The CDR3 has 12 residues. These data originate in a study of shared clonotypes between healthy human individuals. Original analysis: ImmunoSEQ supplied junction-only sequences lacking quality scores, so filtering was different. Data came from immunoSEQ multiplex PCR; TCRdb stores just in-frame clones and leaves some out. From that table come the V and J calls and clone size; the DNA was used to work out D and trimming. The sample lists around 510,000 clones, just over 75% occurring once.

This sequence was found in a woman aged 40-49 years in good health. Some clones in this sample may be carry-over from other donors' samples. The chain combines TRBV6-4 with TRBJ1-2; D perhaps matches TRBD1 (6 bases). Sequencing was performed on PBMCs. The CDR3 DNA reads TGTGCCAGCAGTGACTCGGGGGCAGCGTACACCTTC. Residues: CASSDSGAAYTF.